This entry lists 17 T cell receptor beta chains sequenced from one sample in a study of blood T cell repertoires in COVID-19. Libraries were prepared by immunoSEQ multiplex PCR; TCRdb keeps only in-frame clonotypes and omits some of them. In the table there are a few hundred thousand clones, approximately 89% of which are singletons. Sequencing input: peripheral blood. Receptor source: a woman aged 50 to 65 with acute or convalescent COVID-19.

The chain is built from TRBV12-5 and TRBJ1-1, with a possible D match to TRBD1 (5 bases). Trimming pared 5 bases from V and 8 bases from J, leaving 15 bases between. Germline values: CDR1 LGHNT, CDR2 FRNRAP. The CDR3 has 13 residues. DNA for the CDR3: TGTGCTAGTGGTCTAACAGGTAGTCTAGAAGCTTTCTTT. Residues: CASGLTGSLEAFF.

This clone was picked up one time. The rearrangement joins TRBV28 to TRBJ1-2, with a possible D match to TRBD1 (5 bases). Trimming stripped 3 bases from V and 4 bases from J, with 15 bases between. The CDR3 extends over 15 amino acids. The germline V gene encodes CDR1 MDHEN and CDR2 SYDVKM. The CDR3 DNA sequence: TGTGCCAGCAGTTTTCGGCCAGGGCACTTCTATGGCTACACCTTC. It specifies CASSFRPGHFYGYTF.

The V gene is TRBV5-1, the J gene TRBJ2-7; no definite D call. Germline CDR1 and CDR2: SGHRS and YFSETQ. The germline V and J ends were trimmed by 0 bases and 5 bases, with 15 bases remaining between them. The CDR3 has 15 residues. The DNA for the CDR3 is TGCGCCAGCAGCTTGGTGGCAGATTTGTCCCACGAGCAGTACTTC. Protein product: CASSLVADLSHEQYF.

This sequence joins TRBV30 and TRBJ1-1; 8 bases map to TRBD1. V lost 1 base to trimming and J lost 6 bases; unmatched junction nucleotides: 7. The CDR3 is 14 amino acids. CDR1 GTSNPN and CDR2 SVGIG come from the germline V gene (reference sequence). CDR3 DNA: TGTGCCTGGAGTGGGGCCCAGGGGGCGGCTGAAGCTTTCTTT. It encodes CAWSGAQGAAEAFF.

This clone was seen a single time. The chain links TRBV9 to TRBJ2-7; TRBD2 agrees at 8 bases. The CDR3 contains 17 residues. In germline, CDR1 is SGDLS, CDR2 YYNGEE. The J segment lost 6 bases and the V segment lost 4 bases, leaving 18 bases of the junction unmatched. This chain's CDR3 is CASSSQGPGLAVSEQYF. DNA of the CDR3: TGTGCCAGCAGCTCCCAGGGCCCCGGACTAGCCGTCTCCGAGCAGTACTTC.

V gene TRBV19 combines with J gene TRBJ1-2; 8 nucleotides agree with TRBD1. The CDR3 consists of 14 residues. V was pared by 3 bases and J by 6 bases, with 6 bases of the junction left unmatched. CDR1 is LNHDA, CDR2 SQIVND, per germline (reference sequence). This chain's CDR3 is CASSIRGQRDGYTF. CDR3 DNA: TGTGCCAGTAGTATCAGGGGGCAGAGGGATGGCTACACCTTC.

The CDR3 region is CASTLGRDYGELFF. Here the CDR3 DNA reads TGTGCCAGCACCCTAGGGCGGGACTACGGGGAGCTGTTTTTT. This rearrangement joins TRBV6-5 to TRBJ2-2, with 7 bases fitting TRBD2. Germline V lookup: CDR1 MNHEY, CDR2 SVGAGI. V lost 7 bases and J lost 7; bases outside the gene matches: 9. This CDR3 contains 14 residues.

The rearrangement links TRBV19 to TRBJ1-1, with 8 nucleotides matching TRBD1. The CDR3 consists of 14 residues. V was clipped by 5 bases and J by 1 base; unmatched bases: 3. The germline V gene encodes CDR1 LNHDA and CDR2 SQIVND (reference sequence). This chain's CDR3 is CASSGRGQNTEAFF. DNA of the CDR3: TGTGCCAGTAGTGGCAGGGGGCAGAACACTGAAGCTTTCTTT.

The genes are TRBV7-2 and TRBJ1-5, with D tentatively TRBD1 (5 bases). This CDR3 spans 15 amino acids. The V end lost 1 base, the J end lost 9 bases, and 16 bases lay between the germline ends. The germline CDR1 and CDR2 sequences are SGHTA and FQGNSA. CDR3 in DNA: TGTGCCAGCAGCTTAGGGAGGGACTTTACGGGGCCCCAGCATTTT. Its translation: CASSLGRDFTGPQHF.

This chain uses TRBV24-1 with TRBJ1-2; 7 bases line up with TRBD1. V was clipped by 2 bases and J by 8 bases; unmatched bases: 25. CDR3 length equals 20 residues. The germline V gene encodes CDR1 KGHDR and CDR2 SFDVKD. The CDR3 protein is CATSDSRSRDSLSIRWGYTF. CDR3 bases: TGTGCCACCAGTGATTCACGTTCCCGGGACAGTCTTAGCATTCGCTGGGGCTACACCTTC.

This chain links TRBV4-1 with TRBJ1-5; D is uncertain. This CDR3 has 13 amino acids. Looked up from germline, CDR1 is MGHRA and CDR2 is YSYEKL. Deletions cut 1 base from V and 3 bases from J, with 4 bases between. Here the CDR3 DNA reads TGCGCCAGCAGCCAAGTTTACAATCAGCCCCAGCATTTT. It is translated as CASSQVYNQPQHF.

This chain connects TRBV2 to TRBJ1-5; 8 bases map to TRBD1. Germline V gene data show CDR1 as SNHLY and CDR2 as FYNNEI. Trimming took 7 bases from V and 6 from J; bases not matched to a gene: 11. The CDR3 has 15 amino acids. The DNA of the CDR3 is TGTGCCAGCACTTCTCAGGGGGCGCGTAGTCAGCCCCAGCATTTT. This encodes CASTSQGARSQPQHF. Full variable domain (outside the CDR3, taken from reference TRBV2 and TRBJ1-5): EPEVTQTPSHQVTQMGQEVILRCVPISNHLYFYWYRQILGQKVEFLVSFYNNEISEKSEIFDDQFSVERPDGSNFTLKIRSTKLEDSAMYFCASTSQGARSQPQHFGDGTRLSIL.

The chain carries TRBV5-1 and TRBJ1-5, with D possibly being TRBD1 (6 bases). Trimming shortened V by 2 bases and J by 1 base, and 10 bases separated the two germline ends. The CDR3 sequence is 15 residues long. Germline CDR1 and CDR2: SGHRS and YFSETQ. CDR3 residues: CASSLQGISNQPQHF. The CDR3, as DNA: TGCGCCAGCAGCTTACAGGGTATCAGCAATCAGCCCCAGCATTTT.

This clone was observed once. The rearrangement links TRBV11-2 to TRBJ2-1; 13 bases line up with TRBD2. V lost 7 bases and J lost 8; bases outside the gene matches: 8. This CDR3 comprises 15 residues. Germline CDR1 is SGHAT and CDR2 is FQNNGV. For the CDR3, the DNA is TGTGCCAGCAAACTAGCGGGAGGGCTAGTCGATGAGCAGTTCTTC. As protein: CASKLAGGLVDEQFF.

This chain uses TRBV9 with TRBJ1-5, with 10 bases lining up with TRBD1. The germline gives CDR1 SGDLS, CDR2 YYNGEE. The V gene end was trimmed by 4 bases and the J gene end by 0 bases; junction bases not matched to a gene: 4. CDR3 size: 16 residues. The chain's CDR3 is CASSPGTGVSNQPQHF. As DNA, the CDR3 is TGTGCCAGCAGCCCCGGGACAGGGGTTAGCAATCAGCCCCAGCATTTT.

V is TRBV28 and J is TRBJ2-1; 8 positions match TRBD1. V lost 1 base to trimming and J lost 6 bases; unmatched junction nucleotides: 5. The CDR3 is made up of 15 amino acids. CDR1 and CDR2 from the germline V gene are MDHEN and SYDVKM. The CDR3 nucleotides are TGTGCCAGCAGTTTATTCGGGACAGGAGGCAATGAGCAGTTCTTC. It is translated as CASSLFGTGGNEQFF.

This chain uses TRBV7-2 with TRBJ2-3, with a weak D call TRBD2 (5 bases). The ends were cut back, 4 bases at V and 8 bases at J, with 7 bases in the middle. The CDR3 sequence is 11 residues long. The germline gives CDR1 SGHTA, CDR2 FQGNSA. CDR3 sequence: CASSSRGTQYF. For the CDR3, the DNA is TGTGCCAGCAGCTCCCGGGGTACGCAGTATTTT. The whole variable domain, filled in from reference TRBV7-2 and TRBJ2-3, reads GAGVSQSPSNKVTEKGKDVELRCDPISGHTALYWYRQSLGQGLEFLIYFQGNSAPDKSGLPSDRFSAERTGGSVSTLTIQRTQQEDSAVYLCASSSRGTQYFGPGTRLTVL.